These 30 T cell receptor beta chains share one sample of origin, sequenced in a study of CD8 T cells in Susac syndrome. Reverse transcription of about 0.45 to 1 ug RNA was carried out with random hexamers. TCRdb ran MiXCR on the immunoSEQ multiplex PCR reads and lists one entry per CDR3 protein. The sample shows approximately 150,000 distinct CDR3 sequences, 94% of them seen only once. Material for sequencing was CD4+ T cells from PBMCs. The receptors stem from a human donor in good health.

V usage is TRBV19 and J usage is TRBJ1-5, with D possibly matching TRBD1 (6 bases). CDR1 and CDR2 from the germline V gene are LNHDA and SQIVND (reference sequence). The CDR3 has 15 amino acids. V dropped 5 bases and J dropped 0 bases, with 11 bases sitting between them. As DNA, the CDR3 is TGTGCCAGTAGTTCCGGGGGCAATAGCAATCAGCCCCAGCATTTT. This codes for CASSSGGNSNQPQHF.

The chain employs TRBV19 and TRBJ1-2; D gene uncertain. Germline assignment: CDR1 LNHDA and CDR2 SQIVND (reference sequence). The CDR3 contains 14 residues. V lost 1 base and J 0 bases, leaving 6 bases between the germline ends. The CDR3 DNA reads TGTGCCAGTAGTATAGCGGCATCTAACTATGGCTACACCTTC. Its translation: CASSIAASNYGYTF.

The rearrangement uses TRBV28 and TRBJ2-3; the D gene could be TRBD1 or TRBD2 (6 bases each). The ends were cut back, 5 bases at V and 5 bases at J, with 17 bases in the middle. The CDR3 runs 15 residues. Per germline, CDR1 MDHEN and CDR2 SYDVKM. The CDR3 nucleotides read TGTGCCAGCAGTGTTAGTAGGGGGGTCAGAGATACGCAGTATTTT. Amino acids: CASSVSRGVRDTQYF.

The J gene is TRBJ2-4, the V gene TRBV5-1, with D tentatively TRBD1 or TRBD2 (5 bases each). V gave up 4 bases and J gave up 2 bases, with 16 bases separating them. The length of the CDR3 is 16 residues. The germline gives CDR1 SGHRS, CDR2 YFSETQ. CDR3 loop: CASSQVLQGPKNIQYF. DNA of the CDR3: TGCGCCAGCAGCCAAGTACTTCAGGGACCCAAAAACATTCAGTACTTC.

The chain links TRBV12-3 or TRBV12-4 to TRBJ2-4; D may match TRBD1 or TRBD2 (5 bases each). V was trimmed by 3 bases and J by 6 bases, leaving 12 bases between them. CDR3 length: 14 residues. CDR3 protein: CASSLSGRLNIQYF. The CDR3 nucleotides read TGTGCCAGCAGTTTGTCGGGACGGCTAAACATTCAGTACTTC.

The J gene is TRBJ2-1, the V gene TRBV9; tentative D call: TRBD2 (5 bases). From germline, CDR1 is SGDLS and CDR2 YYNGEE. The CDR3 runs 13 residues. Trimming took 0 bases from V and 8 from J, leaving 9 bases between them. In nucleotides, the CDR3 is TGTGCCAGCAGCGTAGTCGCGGAGGATGAGCAGTTCTTC. Protein product: CASSVVAEDEQFF.

V is TRBV30 and J is TRBJ1-1; 8 positions agree with TRBD1. CDR3 length equals 16 residues. The V gene's germline CDR1 is GTSNPN and CDR2 SVGIG (reference sequence). The J segment lost 4 bases and the V segment lost 0 bases, leaving 10 bases of the junction unmatched. The CDR3 spells CAWSVLDRVLSTEAFF. The CDR3 coding sequence is TGTGCCTGGAGTGTTTTGGACAGGGTTTTAAGCACTGAAGCTTTCTTT. Complete variable domain (other parts from reference TRBV30 and TRBJ1-1): SQTIHQWPATLVQPVGSPLSLECTVEGTSNPNLYWYRQAAGRGLQLLFYSVGIGQISSEVPQNLSASRPQDRQFILSSKKLLLSDSGFYLCAWSVLDRVLSTEAFFGQGTRLTVV.

The chain combines TRBV15 with TRBJ2-1; possible D gene TRBD1, 6 bases. V lost 4 bases and J lost 2, with 12 bases in between. This CDR3 spans 15 amino acids. The germline CDR1 and CDR2 sequences are LNHNV and YYDKDF (reference sequence). CDR3 sequence reads: CATSTRQGTYNEQFF. The DNA for the CDR3 is TGTGCCACCAGCACCAGGCAGGGGACCTACAATGAGCAGTTCTTC.

The chain is built from TRBV28 and TRBJ2-1; 10 nucleotides line up with TRBD2. The CDR3 is 16 residues long. V lost 5 bases, J lost 9 bases, and 13 bases stayed unmatched. The germline gives CDR1 MDHEN, CDR2 SYDVKM. CDR3 DNA sequence: TGTGCCAGCAGTCCCGGTTATAGCGGGAGGTCCGTTGAGCAGTTCTTC. This gives the protein CASSPGYSGRSVEQFF.

This clonotype was picked up one time. The CDR3 region is CASSQSGGRGNTGELFF. In DNA, the CDR3 is TGTGCCAGCAGTCAATCGGGTGGGCGAGGGAACACCGGGGAGCTGTTTTTT. The chain is built from TRBV27 and TRBJ2-2, with no clear D. Germline CDR1 MNHEY, CDR2 SMNVEV (reference sequence). V was clipped by 5 bases and J by 1 base, with 17 bases between them. CDR3 length: 17 amino acids.

The V gene is TRBV29-1, the J gene TRBJ2-7; 9 positions match TRBD1. The CDR3 spans 13 residues. V was pared by 5 bases and J by 2 bases, with 4 bases of the junction left unmatched. Per germline, CDR1 SQVTM and CDR2 ANQGSEA. CDR3 amino acids: CSVRQGGPYEQYF. CDR3 sequence (DNA): TGCAGCGTTAGACAGGGGGGCCCCTACGAGCAGTACTTC.

The chain uses TRBV7-9 and TRBJ1-4; D unclear. This CDR3 is 13 amino acids long. CDR1 and CDR2 from the germline V gene are SEHNR and FQNEAQ (reference sequence). Trimming pared 4 bases from V and 6 bases from J, leaving 9 bases between. The CDR3 DNA sequence: TGTGCCAGCAGCTCCGGACTATATGAAAAACTGTTTTTT. This encodes CASSSGLYEKLFF.

The rearrangement joins TRBV19 to TRBJ2-1; 7 nucleotides align to TRBD2. This CDR3 comprises 16 residues. With V trimmed by 10 bases and J by 7 bases, 19 bases remained unmatched. Germline CDR1 is LNHDA and CDR2 is SQIVND (reference sequence). CDR3 amino acids: CAILIRRERPANEQFF. CDR3 sequence (DNA): TGTGCCATTTTAATAAGGCGGGAGAGGCCCGCTAATGAGCAGTTCTTC.

This sequence joins TRBV27 and TRBJ2-7; possible D gene TRBD1, 5 bases. The CDR3 runs 14 residues. Germline V CDR1 and CDR2: MNHEY, SMNVEV (reference sequence). V shed 2 bases and J shed 2 bases, with 10 bases lying between them. The CDR3 loop is CASSLVGLPYEQYF. In nucleotides, the CDR3 is TGTGCCAGCAGTTTAGTGGGGCTACCCTACGAGCAGTACTTC.

CDR3 protein: CASSFSGRTDTQYF. DNA for the CDR3: TGTGCCAGCAGCTTTAGCGGGCGTACAGATACGCAGTATTTT. This chain links TRBV7-9 with TRBJ2-3; 7 bases are a match to TRBD2. Trimming cost V 3 bases and J 3 bases; bases outside gene matches: 3. The germline gives CDR1 SEHNR, CDR2 FQNEAQ (reference sequence). The length of the CDR3 is 14 residues.

The chain employs TRBV6-2 or TRBV6-3 and TRBJ2-6; D unclear. The CDR3 runs 16 residues. Germline V gene data show CDR1 as MNHEY and CDR2 as SVGEGT. Deletions cut 2 bases from V and 0 bases from J, with 8 bases between. The CDR3 sequence: CASSYGRLSGANVLTF. CDR3 nucleotide sequence: TGTGCCAGCAGTTACGGACGGCTCTCTGGGGCCAACGTCCTGACTTTC.

The J gene is TRBJ2-7, the V gene TRBV9; D is possibly TRBD1 (6 bases). In germline, CDR1 is SGDLS, CDR2 YYNGEE. The CDR3 spans 15 residues. With 0 bases removed from V and 2 bases from J, the gap between germline ends came to 12 bases. The CDR3 is CASSVGPGDTYEQYF. CDR3 DNA sequence: TGTGCCAGCAGCGTAGGGCCAGGGGATACCTACGAGCAGTACTTC.

The J gene is TRBJ2-2, the V gene TRBV2, with D possibly TRBD2 on 5 matching bases. The CDR3 covers 13 residues. The germline V and J ends were trimmed by 6 bases and 5 bases, with 10 bases remaining between them. CDR1 is SNHLY and CDR2 is FYNNEI in the germline V gene. For the CDR3, the DNA is TGTGCCAGCAGGAGGGCTTTTACCGGGGAGCTGTTTTTT. Amino acids: CASRRAFTGELFF.

This chain uses TRBV24-1 with TRBJ1-2; TRBD1 matches 8 bases. J was trimmed by 3 bases and V by 9 bases; bases with no gene match: 2. Germline CDR1 is KGHDR and CDR2 is SFDVKD. The CDR3 consists of 12 residues. The CDR3 loop reads CATSDRDYGYTF. CDR3 DNA: TGTGCCACCTCGGACAGGGACTATGGCTACACCTTC.

The chain has TRBV30 and TRBJ2-7; a weak D match, TRBD2 (5 bases). Germline CDR1 GTSNPN, CDR2 SVGIG (reference sequence). Trimming removed 1 base from V and 3 bases from J, with 10 bases in between. This CDR3 contains 13 residues. CDR3 loop: CAWSGLDYYEQYF. The DNA for the CDR3 is TGTGCCTGGAGTGGGCTTGACTACTACGAGCAGTACTTC.

The chain recombines TRBV6-5 with TRBJ2-5, with TRBD2 matching over 7 bases. The CDR3 loop spans 14 amino acids. Looked up from germline, CDR1 is MNHEY and CDR2 is SVGAGI. Losses at the gene ends were 0 bases for V and 4 bases for J; bases not matched to a gene: 2. Written as DNA, the CDR3 is TGTGCCAGCAGTTACTCGGGCGGGGGAGAGACCCAGTACTTC. Its translation: CASSYSGGGETQYF.

The chain is built from TRBV12-3 or TRBV12-4 and TRBJ1-1; TRBD1 agrees at 8 bases. The CDR3 is 14 residues long. V shed 5 bases and J 2 bases; nucleotides not matched to a gene: 4. CDR3 region: CASSQDRANTEAFF. CDR3 coding DNA: TGTGCCAGCAGTCAGGACAGGGCAAACACTGAAGCTTTCTTT.

V is TRBV19 and J is TRBJ2-3; 9 positions agree with TRBD2. Germline loops: CDR1 LNHDA, CDR2 SQIVND (reference sequence). Trimming cost V 3 bases and J 6 bases; bases outside gene matches: 4. This CDR3 region has 14 residues. CDR3 sequence (DNA): TGTGCCAGTAGTATCGAGCTAGCGGGGGATACGCAGTATTTT. Translating it yields CASSIELAGDTQYF.

V and J are TRBV2 and TRBJ2-7; possible D gene TRBD1, 5 bases. The V gene's germline CDR1 is SNHLY and CDR2 FYNNEI. Trimming took 6 bases from V and 3 from J, leaving 9 bases between them. This CDR3 comprises 12 residues. The CDR3, as DNA: TGTGCCAGCAGAAGACAGAACTACGAGCAGTACTTC. Amino acids: CASRRQNYEQYF. Looking up the rest from reference TRBV2 and TRBJ2-7 gives the full variable domain: EPEVTQTPSHQVTQMGQEVILRCVPISNHLYFYWYRQILGQKVEFLVSFYNNEISEKSEIFDDQFSVERPDGSNFTLKIRSTKLEDSAMYFCASRRQNYEQYFGPGTRLTVT.

The CDR3 sequence is CASSIWGSNNQPQHF. As DNA, the CDR3 is TGTGCCAGTAGTATTTGGGGGAGTAACAATCAGCCCCAGCATTTT. The chain joins TRBV19 to TRBJ1-5, with D perhaps matching TRBD1 (5 bases). Germline V gene data show CDR1 as LNHDA and CDR2 as SQIVND (reference sequence). The V end was cut by 3 bases, the J end by 3 bases, with 12 bases between. This CDR3 spans 15 amino acids.

The chain joins TRBV2 to TRBJ2-5, with D perhaps matching TRBD2 (6 bases). The CDR3 is 14 amino acids. Germline-derived CDR1 and CDR2 are SNHLY and FYNNEI. V lost 7 bases and J lost 1, with 13 bases in between. Here the CDR3 DNA reads TGTGCCAGCACTTTGTCTAGCGCCCAAGAGACCCAGTACTTC. Protein sequence: CASTLSSAQETQYF.

The V gene is TRBV9, the J gene TRBJ2-1; D may be TRBD2 (5 bases). Trimming cost V 0 bases and J 6 bases, with 13 bases left between them. This CDR3 comprises 15 residues. Germline V CDR1 and CDR2: SGDLS, YYNGEE. The CDR3, as DNA: TGTGCCAGCAGCGTAGTGGCGGGTCTCGCCAATGAGCAGTTCTTC. The encoded protein is CASSVVAGLANEQFF.

This clonotype was seen only once. This CDR3 reads CASSLGAVAGDEQFF. CDR3 bases: TGCGCCAGCAGCCTTGGGGCGGTAGCGGGGGATGAGCAGTTCTTC. V usage is TRBV5-1 and J usage is TRBJ2-1; 9 bases fit TRBD2. The germline CDR1 and CDR2 sequences are SGHRS and YFSETQ. After removal of 4 bases from V and 8 bases from J, the junction contained 10 bases not matched to a gene. This CDR3 spans 15 amino acids.

The rearrangement links TRBV25-1 to TRBJ2-7; 7 nucleotides agree with TRBD1. CDR3 length: 14 amino acids. The V segment lost 6 bases and the J segment 1 base; nucleotides outside the gene matches: 6. Germline V gene lookup returns CDR1 MGHDK and CDR2 SYGVNS. CDR3 nucleotide sequence: TGTGCCAGCAGCGACAGGGTTCGTTCCTACGAGCAGTACTTC. As protein: CASSDRVRSYEQYF.

The chain uses TRBV29-1 and TRBJ2-5, with 10 nucleotides matching TRBD2. The length of the CDR3 is 15 residues. The junction had 10 bases not matched to a gene; V was cut back by 2 bases and J by 7 bases. Germline V gene data show CDR1 as SQVTM and CDR2 as ANQGSEA. In nucleotides, the CDR3 is TGCAGCGTTGAACTAGCGGGGGTGGTGGGTTCGACCCAGTACTTC. This encodes CSVELAGVVGSTQYF. Full variable domain (outside the CDR3, taken from reference TRBV29-1 and TRBJ2-5): SAVISQKPSRDICQRGTSLTIQCQVDSQVTMMFWYRQQPGQSLTLIATANQGSEATYESGFVIDKFPISRPNLTFSTLTVSNMSPEDSSIYLCSVELAGVVGSTQYFGPGTRLLVL.